These T cell receptor beta chains were read from a single sample in a study of blood T cell repertoires in COVID-19. Assay: immunoSEQ multiplex PCR; the TCRdb copy retains only in-frame clones and omits some. The table has approximately 250,000 clones, approximately 87% seen once. Material: peripheral blood. The origin of the receptors is a man aged 55 to 70 who had recovered from COVID-19. Both conserved end residues are part of each CDR3. Fields, in order: D gene, clone size, J gene, V gene, CDR3 protein, CDR3 DNA. A D gene is named only where the DNA matches it firmly. Part of the rows lack a size; the others show once, few, many or a class for expanded clones.

d_call: TRBD2
clone_size: few
j_call: TRBJ2-7
v_call: TRBV7-9
cdr3_aa: CASSWTSGSYEQYF
cdr3_nt: TGTGCCAGCAGCTGGACTAGCGGCTCCTACGAGCAGTACTTC

d_call: NA
clone_size: NA
j_call: TRBJ1-6
v_call: TRBV23-1
cdr3_aa: CASSRSCGQSYNSPLHF
cdr3_nt: TGCGCCAGCAGTCGGAGTTGCGGGCAGTCCTATAATTCACCCCTCCACTTT

d_call: TRBD1
clone_size: NA
j_call: TRBJ1-2
v_call: TRBV7-9
cdr3_aa: CASSFETGGDGYTF
cdr3_nt: TGTGCCAGCAGCTTCGAGACAGGGGGCGATGGCTACACCTTC

d_call: NA
clone_size: NA
j_call: TRBJ2-7
v_call: TRBV5-1
cdr3_aa: CASSLVGGSYEQYF
cdr3_nt: TGCGCCAGCAGCTTGGTAGGGGGCTCCTACGAGCAGTACTTC

d_call: NA
clone_size: NA
j_call: TRBJ1-5
v_call: TRBV19
cdr3_aa: CASSISTGIGNQPQHF
cdr3_nt: TGTGCCAGTAGTATTTCGACGGGGATTGGCAATCAGCCCCAGCATTTT

d_call: TRBD1
clone_size: NA
j_call: TRBJ2-7
v_call: TRBV9
cdr3_aa: CASSTDRVPYEQYF
cdr3_nt: TGTGCCAGCAGCACAGACAGGGTACCCTACGAGCAGTACTTC

d_call: TRBD1
clone_size: NA
j_call: TRBJ2-2
v_call: TRBV28
cdr3_aa: CASKGGGTGELFF
cdr3_nt: TGTGCCAGCAAAGGGGGCGGCACCGGGGAGCTGTTTTTT

d_call: TRBD1
clone_size: NA
j_call: TRBJ1-6
v_call: TRBV2
cdr3_aa: CASSSGQGDDNSPLHF
cdr3_nt: TGTGCCAGCAGTTCGGGACAGGGGGACGATAATTCACCCCTCCACTTT

d_call: TRBD2
clone_size: few
j_call: TRBJ2-5
v_call: TRBV10-2
cdr3_aa: CASRSLTGGARETQYF
cdr3_nt: TGCGCCAGCAGGTCCCTTACGGGGGGAGCCCGGGAGACCCAGTACTTC

d_call: NA
clone_size: NA
j_call: TRBJ2-1
v_call: TRBV5-4
cdr3_aa: CASSPRTGYNEQFF
cdr3_nt: TGTGCCAGCAGCCCGAGGACTGGCTACAATGAGCAGTTCTTC

d_call: NA
clone_size: NA
j_call: TRBJ2-7
v_call: TRBV30
cdr3_aa: CAWSVSGYEQYF
cdr3_nt: TGTGCCTGGAGTGTATCGGGGTACGAGCAGTACTTC

d_call: TRBD1
clone_size: NA
j_call: TRBJ1-1
v_call: TRBV11-3
cdr3_aa: CASSLRDRGSEAFF
cdr3_nt: TGTGCCAGCAGCCTCCGGGACAGGGGAAGTGAAGCTTTCTTT

d_call: TRBD2
clone_size: NA
j_call: TRBJ2-7
v_call: TRBV7-6
cdr3_aa: CASSPGTSGPYEQYF
cdr3_nt: TGTGCCAGCAGCCCCGGGACTAGCGGGCCCTACGAGCAGTACTTC

d_call: NA
clone_size: NA
j_call: TRBJ2-7
v_call: TRBV7-9
cdr3_aa: CASSPYYEQYF
cdr3_nt: TGTGCCAGCAGCCCCTACTACGAGCAGTACTTC

d_call: TRBD2
clone_size: NA
j_call: TRBJ2-7
v_call: TRBV7-9
cdr3_aa: CASSSVSGEPTPYEQYF
cdr3_nt: TGTGCCAGCAGCTCGGTTAGCGGGGAGCCAACCCCCTACGAGCAGTACTTC